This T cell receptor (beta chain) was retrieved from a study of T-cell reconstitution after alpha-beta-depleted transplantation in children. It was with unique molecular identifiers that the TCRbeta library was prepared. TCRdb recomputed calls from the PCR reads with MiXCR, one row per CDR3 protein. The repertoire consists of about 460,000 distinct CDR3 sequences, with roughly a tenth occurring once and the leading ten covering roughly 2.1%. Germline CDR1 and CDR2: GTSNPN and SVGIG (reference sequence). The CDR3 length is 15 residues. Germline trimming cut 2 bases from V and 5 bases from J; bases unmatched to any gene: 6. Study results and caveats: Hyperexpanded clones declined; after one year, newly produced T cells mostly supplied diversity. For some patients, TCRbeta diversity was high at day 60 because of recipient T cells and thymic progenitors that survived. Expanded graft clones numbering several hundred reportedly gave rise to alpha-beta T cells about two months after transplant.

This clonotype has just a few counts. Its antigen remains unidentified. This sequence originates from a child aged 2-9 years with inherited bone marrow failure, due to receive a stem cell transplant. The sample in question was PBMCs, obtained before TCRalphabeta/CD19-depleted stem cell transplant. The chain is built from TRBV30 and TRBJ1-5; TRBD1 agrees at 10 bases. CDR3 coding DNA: TGTGCCTGGAGTTTTGGGGACAGGGGACATCAGCCCCAGCATTTT. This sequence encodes CAWSFGDRGHQPQHF.